The clone carrying this T cell receptor (beta chain) has a count of ten or more. Its antigen is still unknown. The data belong to a study of T cells in Graves' hyperthyroidism and ophthalmopathy. CDR1 and CDR2 from the germline V gene are SGHAT and FQDESV (reference sequence). The CDR3 sequence is 13 residues long. The V gene end was trimmed by 4 bases and the J gene end by 7 bases; junction bases not matched to a gene: 4. Amplification yielded TCR beta CDR3 regions, with RNA transcripts as the source. HTBI primers were employed in a first-round RT-PCR of the TCR CDR3. TCRdb used MiXCR to reprocess the multiplex PCR reads, holding one entry per CDR3 protein. The table lists around 290,000 distinct CDR3 sequences, about 14% of them singletons, with roughly 8.5% in the top ten. General study findings and limits: Patients with ophthalmopathy were separated from those with stable hyperthyroidism by a 13 V-J model. Within blood appeared most thyroid clonotypes that had expanded above 0.001.

Sequences were obtained from blood. This chain links TRBV11-1 with TRBJ2-5, with TRBD1 matching 9 bases. The receptor was isolated from a woman in her twenties or thirties with Graves' hyperthyroidism that later progressed to Graves' ophthalmopathy. CDR3 loop: CASSYSDRGTQYF. For the CDR3, the DNA is TGTGCCAGCAGCTATTCGGACAGGGGGACCCAGTACTTC.